The 21 T cell receptor beta chains below come from one sample, sequenced in a study of shared clonotypes between healthy human individuals. The method was immunoSEQ multiplex PCR; TCRdb's version includes in-frame clones alone and lacks a portion of them. The table includes approximately 320,000 clones, around 74% detected once. Material: memory CD4+ T cells sorted from blood. The subset: CD45RA-negative fraction. Source of these receptors: a man aged 25-45 years in good health.

The chain combines TRBV5-4 with TRBJ1-4, with TRBD1 matching over 8 bases. Germline trimming cut 0 bases from V and 5 bases from J; bases unmatched to any gene: 6. The CDR3 spans 16 residues. CDR1 and CDR2 (germline): SGHNT, YYREEE (reference sequence). CDR3 bases: TGTGCCAGCAGCTTGGGGAGGACAGGGTTGAATGAAAAACTGTTTTTT. This sequence encodes CASSLGRTGLNEKLFF.

With regard to this clone: At one end the junction does not follow the germline gene, possibly because of a read error. This sequence joins TRBV7-7 and TRBJ2-1, with 11 bases aligning to TRBD2. The germline gives CDR1 SSHAT, CDR2 FNYEAQ (reference sequence). This CDR3 comprises 17 residues. The CDR3 DNA sequence: TGTGCTAGCAGCTTACGGGGGGCTAGCGGGAGGTCGAATGAGCAGTTCTTC. It codes for CASSLRGASGRSNEQFF.

The chain has TRBV2 and TRBJ1-5; TRBD1 matches at 8 bases. Germline V lookup: CDR1 SNHLY, CDR2 FYNNEI. This CDR3 has 16 amino acids. V lost 4 bases, J lost 6 bases, and 11 bases stayed unmatched. Here the CDR3 DNA reads TGTGCCAGCAGTGCCCTACCACAGGGGGGCTCTCAGCCCCAGCATTTT. Its translation is CASSALPQGGSQPQHF.

The gene calls are TRBV19 and TRBJ2-3, with TRBD2 identical over 7 bases. The ends lost 4 bases at V and 4 bases at J; junction bases unmatched: 8. Germline assignment: CDR1 LNHDA and CDR2 SQIVND (reference sequence). The CDR3 length is 15 residues. The CDR3 DNA sequence: TGTGCCAGTAGTAGCTCGGGGGGTGGCGCAGATACGCAGTATTTT. Translated: CASSSSGGGADTQYF.

The chain uses TRBV4-1 and TRBJ1-3, with a possible D match to TRBD1 (6 bases). Germline-derived CDR1 and CDR2 are MGHRA and YSYEKL. Trimming left V 4 bases short and J 4 bases short, with 14 bases between. This CDR3 has 15 amino acids. This chain's CDR3 is CASSRTQGDGNTIYF. CDR3 nucleotide sequence: TGCGCCAGCAGCCGGACACAGGGAGACGGAAACACCATATATTTT.

The count of this clone is one. The chain has TRBV9 and TRBJ2-5; 7 bases agree with TRBD1. Germline V gene data show CDR1 as SGDLS and CDR2 as YYNGEE. J was trimmed by 4 bases and V by 1 base; bases with no gene match: 4. The CDR3 runs to 14 residues. CDR3 sequence reads: CASSVIAGGETQYF. The CDR3 DNA follows: TGTGCCAGCAGCGTAATAGCAGGGGGAGAGACCCAGTACTTC.

The chain joins TRBV2 to TRBJ2-7, with D perhaps TRBD1 or TRBD2 (5 bases each). Germline-derived CDR1 and CDR2 are SNHLY and FYNNEI. The germline V and J ends were trimmed by 6 bases and 2 bases, with 14 bases remaining between them. The CDR3 runs to 14 residues. CDR3 in DNA: TGTGCCAGCAGGACCGGGACGGACCCCTACGAGCAGTACTTC. Translated: CASRTGTDPYEQYF.

This clone has only a few counts. The gene calls are TRBV11-3 and TRBJ2-3, with 8 bases matching TRBD2. Germline loops: CDR1 SGHNT, CDR2 YENEEA. The ends lost 4 bases at V and 5 bases at J; junction bases unmatched: 5. This CDR3 has 14 amino acids. The CDR3 nucleotides are TGTGCCAGCAGCTCGATGACTAGCGTAGATACGCAGTATTTT. It yields the protein CASSSMTSVDTQYF.

This clone was observed once. This chain uses TRBV11-3 with TRBJ1-1; 11 nucleotides match TRBD1. The CDR3 spans 15 residues. Looked up from germline, CDR1 is SGHNT and CDR2 is YENEEA. J gave up 1 base and V 5 bases, and 3 bases lay outside the gene matches. CDR3 in DNA: TGTGCCAGCAGCCTGGGACAGGGGGAGAACACTGAAGCTTTCTTT. This codes for CASSLGQGENTEAFF.

The chain is built from TRBV10-1 and TRBJ2-3, with a tentative D call TRBD2 (5 bases). Germline V gene lookup returns CDR1 WNHNN and CDR2 SYGVQD (reference sequence). Trimming shortened V by 3 bases and J by 0 bases, and 7 bases separated the two germline ends. CDR3 length equals 14 residues. The CDR3 DNA reads TGCGCCAGCAGTGAAAGGACTAGCACAGATACGCAGTATTTT. It yields the protein CASSERTSTDTQYF.

This clone was picked up a small number of times. The chain links TRBV7-9 to TRBJ1-1; a weak D match, TRBD1 (6 bases). Per the germline V gene, CDR1 is SEHNR and CDR2 is FQNEAQ (reference sequence). The CDR3 loop spans 15 amino acids. V was clipped by 4 bases and J by 2 bases, with 14 bases between them. The CDR3 loop reads CASSSGASYNTEAFF. As DNA, the CDR3 is TGTGCCAGCAGCTCAGGGGCAAGTTACAACACTGAAGCTTTCTTT.

Concerning this clone itself: Other DNA sequences in this specimen translate into the identical CDR3. The genes are TRBV29-1 and TRBJ2-3, with a tentative D call TRBD1 (7 bases). The CDR3 runs 14 residues. Trimming pared 3 bases from V and 4 bases from J, leaving 14 bases between. Germline CDR1 SQVTM, CDR2 ANQGSEA. The CDR3 loop is CSVEGGRGADTQYF. The CDR3 DNA follows: TGCAGCGTTGAGGGGGGCAGGGGGGCAGATACGCAGTATTTT.

A few counts support this clone. The rearrangement joins TRBV2 to TRBJ2-3; 11 positions agree with TRBD2. Germline V gene lookup returns CDR1 SNHLY and CDR2 FYNNEI. The ends lost 6 bases at V and 5 bases at J; junction bases unmatched: 10. This CDR3 contains 16 residues. The CDR3 DNA reads as TGTGCCAGCAGGGCATTAGCGGGAGGGGAGGGAGATACGCAGTATTTT. Its translation is CASRALAGGEGDTQYF. The variable domain in full, completed from reference TRBV2 and TRBJ2-3, reads EPEVTQTPSHQVTQMGQEVILRCVPISNHLYFYWYRQILGQKVEFLVSFYNNEISEKSEIFDDQFSVERPDGSNFTLKIRSTKLEDSAMYFCASRALAGGEGDTQYFGPGTRLTVL.

V gene TRBV28 combines with J gene TRBJ1-3, with a tentative D call TRBD1 (5 bases). V was pared by 3 bases and J by 4 bases, with 13 bases between. Germline CDR1 is MDHEN and CDR2 is SYDVKM. The CDR3 spans 15 residues. The DNA of the CDR3 is TGTGCCAGCAGTTTCCTTCAGGGAGCAGGAAACACCATATATTTT. Translation gives CASSFLQGAGNTIYF.

The CDR3 reads CASRDSGRVYEQYF. The CDR3 DNA sequence: TGTGCCAGCAGGGATAGCGGGAGGGTCTACGAGCAGTACTTC. The rearrangement uses TRBV11-2 and TRBJ2-7; 11 bases align to TRBD2. Per germline, CDR1 SGHAT and CDR2 FQNNGV. This CDR3 spans 14 amino acids. Unmatched junction bases numbered 4, after V lost 6 bases and J lost 3 bases. The complete variable domain, with remaining parts taken from reference TRBV11-2 and TRBJ2-7, reads EAGVAQSPRYKIIEKRQSVAFWCNPISGHATLYWYQQILGQGPKLLIQFQNNGVVDDSQLPKDRFSAERLKGVDSTLKIQPAKLEDSAVYLCASRDSGRVYEQYFGPGTRLTVT.

The V call is TRBV6-6, the J call TRBJ1-2; 7 bases match TRBD1. The J segment lost 2 bases and the V segment lost 8 bases, leaving 8 bases of the junction unmatched. The CDR3 loop spans 14 amino acids. From germline, CDR1 is MNHNY and CDR2 SVGAGI (reference sequence). The CDR3 region has the DNA TGTGCCAGCGGAGGAACAGGGGCGAACTATGGCTACACCTTC. Amino acid sequence: CASGGTGANYGYTF.

The chain recombines TRBV2 with TRBJ2-7; D might be TRBD1 (6 bases). V lost 6 bases, J lost 6 bases, and 15 bases lay in between. In germline, CDR1 is SNHLY, CDR2 FYNNEI. This CDR3 has 13 residues. The CDR3 bases are TGTGCCAGCAGCCAACAGGGAGTCAGCGAGCAGTACTTC. This sequence encodes CASSQQGVSEQYF. Full variable domain (rest looked up from reference TRBV2 and TRBJ2-7): EPEVTQTPSHQVTQMGQEVILRCVPISNHLYFYWYRQILGQKVEFLVSFYNNEISEKSEIFDDQFSVERPDGSNFTLKIRSTKLEDSAMYFCASSQQGVSEQYFGPGTRLTVT.

The V call is TRBV7-8, the J call TRBJ2-7; TRBD1 is a possible D gene (6 bases). The CDR3 spans 15 residues. Germline CDR1 reads SGHVS; CDR2 reads FQNEAQ. Trimming took off 5 bases at V and 3 bases at J, with 17 bases between the two ends. The CDR3, as DNA: TGTGCCAGCAGCCCTGTCCGGCAGGGGAACTACGAGCAGTACTTC. It codes for CASSPVRQGNYEQYF.

The V call is TRBV6-1, the J call TRBJ2-7; 7 nucleotides match TRBD1. The germline gives CDR1 MNHNS, CDR2 SASEGT. V was pared by 3 bases and J by 2 bases, with 10 bases of the junction left unmatched. This CDR3 is built from 16 residues. The CDR3 region is CASSDLAGTETYEQYF. CDR3 in DNA: TGTGCCAGCAGTGACCTAGCCGGGACAGAGACCTACGAGCAGTACTTC.

This clone was detected only once. DNA for the CDR3: TGTGCCTGGAGTGTCGGGGAGACAGATACGCAGTATTTT. It codes for CAWSVGETDTQYF. J is TRBJ2-3 and V is TRBV30; TRBD2 is a possible D gene (5 bases). The CDR3 is made up of 13 amino acids. V was clipped by 0 bases and J by 3 bases, with 7 bases between them. Germline-derived CDR1 and CDR2 are GTSNPN and SVGIG (reference sequence).

The V gene is TRBV7-8, the J gene TRBJ2-7, with a possible D match to TRBD1 (5 bases). This CDR3 region has 11 residues. V was shortened by 3 bases and J by 6 bases, with 6 bases between the two germline ends. Germline V gene sequence: CDR1 SGHVS, CDR2 FQNEAQ. DNA for the CDR3: TGTGCCAGCAGCTTTCAGGGCGAGCAGTACTTC. Translating gives CASSFQGEQYF.